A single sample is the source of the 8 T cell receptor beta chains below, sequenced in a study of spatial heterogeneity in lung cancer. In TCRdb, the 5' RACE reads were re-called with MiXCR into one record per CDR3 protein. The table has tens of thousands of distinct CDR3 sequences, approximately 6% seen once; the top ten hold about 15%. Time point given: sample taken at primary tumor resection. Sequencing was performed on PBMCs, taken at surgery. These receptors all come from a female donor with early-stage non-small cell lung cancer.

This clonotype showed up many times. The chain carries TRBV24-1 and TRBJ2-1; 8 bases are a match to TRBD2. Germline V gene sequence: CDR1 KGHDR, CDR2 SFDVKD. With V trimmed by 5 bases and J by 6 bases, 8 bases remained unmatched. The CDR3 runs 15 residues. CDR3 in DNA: TGTGCCACCAGTGCAAGCGGGAGCTTACGCAATGAGCAGTTCTTC. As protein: CATSASGSLRNEQFF.

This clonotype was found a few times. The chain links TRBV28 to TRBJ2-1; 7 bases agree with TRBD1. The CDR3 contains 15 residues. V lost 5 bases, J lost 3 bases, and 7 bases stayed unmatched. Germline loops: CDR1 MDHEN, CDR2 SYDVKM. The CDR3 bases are TGTGCCAGCAGTCCAGGGGGAAACCTCTACAATGAGCAGTTCTTC. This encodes CASSPGGNLYNEQFF. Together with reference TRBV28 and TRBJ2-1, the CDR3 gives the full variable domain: DVKVTQSSRYLVKRTGEKVFLECVQDMDHENMFWYRQDPGLGLRLIYFSYDVKMKEKGDIPEGYSVSREKKERFSLILESASTNQTSMYLCASSPGGNLYNEQFFGPGTRLTVL.

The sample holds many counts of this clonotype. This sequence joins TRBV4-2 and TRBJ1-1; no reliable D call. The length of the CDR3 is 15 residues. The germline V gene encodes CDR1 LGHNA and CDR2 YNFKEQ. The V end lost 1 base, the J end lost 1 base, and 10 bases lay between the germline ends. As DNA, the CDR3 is TGTGCCAGCAGCCAAGGGGGTGCTCCGAACACTGAAGCTTTCTTT. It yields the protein CASSQGGAPNTEAFF.

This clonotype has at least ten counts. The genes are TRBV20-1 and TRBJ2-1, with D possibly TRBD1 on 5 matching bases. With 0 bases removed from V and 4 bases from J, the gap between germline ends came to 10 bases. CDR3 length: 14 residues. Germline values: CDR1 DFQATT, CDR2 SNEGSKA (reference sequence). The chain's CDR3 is CSARDLRQYNEQFF. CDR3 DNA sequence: TGCAGTGCTAGAGATCTGAGACAGTACAATGAGCAGTTCTTC.

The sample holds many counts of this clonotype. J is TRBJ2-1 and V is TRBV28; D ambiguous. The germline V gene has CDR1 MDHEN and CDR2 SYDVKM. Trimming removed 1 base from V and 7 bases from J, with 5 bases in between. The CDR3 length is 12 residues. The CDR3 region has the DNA TGTGCCAGCAGTTTATATGGGAATGAGCAGTTCTTC. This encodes CASSLYGNEQFF.

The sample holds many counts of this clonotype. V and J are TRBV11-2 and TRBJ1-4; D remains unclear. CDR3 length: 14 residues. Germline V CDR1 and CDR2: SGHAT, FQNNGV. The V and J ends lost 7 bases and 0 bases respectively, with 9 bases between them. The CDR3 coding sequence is TGTGCCAGCACCCATTCCTCAACTAATGAAAAACTGTTTTTT. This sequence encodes CASTHSSTNEKLFF. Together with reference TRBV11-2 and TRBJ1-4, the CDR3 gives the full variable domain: EAGVAQSPRYKIIEKRQSVAFWCNPISGHATLYWYQQILGQGPKLLIQFQNNGVVDDSQLPKDRFSAERLKGVDSTLKIQPAKLEDSAVYLCASTHSSTNEKLFFGSGTQLSVL.

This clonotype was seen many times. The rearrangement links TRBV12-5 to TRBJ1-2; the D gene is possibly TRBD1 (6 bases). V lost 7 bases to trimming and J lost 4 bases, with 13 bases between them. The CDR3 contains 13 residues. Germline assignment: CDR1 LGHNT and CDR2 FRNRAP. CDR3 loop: CASDLTGSYGYTF. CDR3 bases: TGTGCTAGTGACCTGACAGGCTCCTATGGCTACACCTTC.

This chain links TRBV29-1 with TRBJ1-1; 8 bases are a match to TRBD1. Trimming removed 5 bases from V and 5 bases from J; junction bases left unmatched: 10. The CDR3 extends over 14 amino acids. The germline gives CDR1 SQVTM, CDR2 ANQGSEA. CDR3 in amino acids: CSVTLTGGGTEAFF. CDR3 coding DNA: TGCAGCGTTACTCTAACAGGGGGAGGGACTGAAGCTTTCTTT.